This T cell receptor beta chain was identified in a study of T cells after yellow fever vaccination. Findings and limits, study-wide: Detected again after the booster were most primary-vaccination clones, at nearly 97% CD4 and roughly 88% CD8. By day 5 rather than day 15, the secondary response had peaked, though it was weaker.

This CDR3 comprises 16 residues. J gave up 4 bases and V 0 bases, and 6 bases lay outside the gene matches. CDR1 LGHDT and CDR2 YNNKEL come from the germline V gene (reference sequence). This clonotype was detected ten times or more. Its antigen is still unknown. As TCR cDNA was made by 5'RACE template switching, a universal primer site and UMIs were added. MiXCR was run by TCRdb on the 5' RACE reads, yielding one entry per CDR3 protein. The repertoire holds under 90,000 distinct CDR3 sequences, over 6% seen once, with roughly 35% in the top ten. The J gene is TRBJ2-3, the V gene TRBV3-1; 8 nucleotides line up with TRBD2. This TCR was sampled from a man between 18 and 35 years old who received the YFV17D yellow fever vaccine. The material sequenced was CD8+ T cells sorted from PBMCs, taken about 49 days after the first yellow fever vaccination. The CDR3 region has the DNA TGTGCCAGCAGCCAAGAGGGACGGGGGGGCTCAGATACGCAGTATTTT. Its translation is CASSQEGRGGSDTQYF.